These T cell receptor beta chains were read from a single sample in a study of cytomegalovirus exposure and HLA in healthy donors. Here immunoSEQ multiplex PCR was the method, and the copy in TCRdb shows in-frame clones only, minus some. The table records about 100,000 clones, roughly 80% of them present only once. Sequences were obtained from PBMCs. The receptors were sampled from a woman aged 55-70 years in good health and CMV-seronegative. CDR3s include the opening cysteine and the closing phenylalanine or tryptophan. The D gene is left open where the match is weak. A clone size is listed for some rows: how often the clone was seen (once, few, many), or a class if it is expanded.

v_gene,j_gene,abundance,d_gene,CDR3nt,CDR3aa
TRBV25-1,TRBJ2-2,NA,NA,TGTGCCAGCAGTGAATTGGTGGGGGCGCAGGCCGGGGAGCTGTTTTTT,CASSELVGAQAGELFF
TRBV7-2,TRBJ2-1,once,NA,TGTGCCAGCGCTGGAGGGAAGGACTCCTACAATGAGCAGTTCTTC,CASAGGKDSYNEQFF
TRBV28,TRBJ2-1,NA,TRBD1,TGTGCCAGCAGACACCAGGGGGCCTACAATGAGCAGTTCTTC,CASRHQGAYNEQFF
TRBV7-2,TRBJ2-5,NA,NA,TGTGCCAGCAGCGTGCAAAGAGGGCATTTTAAAGGGCAAGAGACCCAGTACTTC,CASSVQRGHFKGQETQYF
TRBV6-5,TRBJ2-3,NA,NA,TGTGCCAGCAGTTACGGGAGCTTGGGAGATACGCAGTATTTT,CASSYGSLGDTQYF
TRBV6-1,TRBJ2-5,once,TRBD2,TGTGCCAGCACCCTGGGACTAAACTTAGAGACCCAGTACTTC,CASTLGLNLETQYF
TRBV15,TRBJ1-4,NA,NA,TGTGCCACCAGCAGAGACTCGGGGAATGAAAAACTGTTTTTT,CATSRDSGNEKLFF
TRBV30,TRBJ2-5,NA,NA,TGTGCCTGGAGTTCAAAGCAACAAGAGACCCAGTACTTC,CAWSSKQQETQYF
TRBV6-5,TRBJ2-7,NA,NA,TGTGCCAGCAGTCGGGGGCTAGCGGCACCCTACGAGCAGTACTTC,CASSRGLAAPYEQYF
TRBV28,TRBJ2-3,few,NA,TGTGCCAGCAGTCCCTTCCGGGACTTTGCCAGAGATACGCAGTATTTT,CASSPFRDFARDTQYF
TRBV4-3,TRBJ2-7,few,TRBD1,TGCGCCAGCAGCCAAGGTGCAGGGGGATCCTACGAGCAGTACTTC,CASSQGAGGSYEQYF
TRBV11-2,TRBJ2-7,once,NA,TGTGCCAGCAGCTTGAACAGGGTGACCGACGAGCAGTACTTC,CASSLNRVTDEQYF
TRBV5-1,TRBJ2-1,NA,TRBD2,TGCGCCAGCAGCAATCCGGGCCGCGGGGGCAATGAGCAGTTCTTC,CASSNPGRGGNEQFF
TRBV9,TRBJ1-3,once,NA,TGTGCCAGCAGCGTAGCGTCCCAGGGAACTGGAAACACCATATATTTT,CASSVASQGTGNTIYF
TRBV5-1,TRBJ2-1,few,TRBD2,TGCGCCAGCAGCTTGGGGATTACTAGCGGGAGGGCCGGAAATGAGCAGTTCTTC,CASSLGITSGRAGNEQFF
TRBV5-1,TRBJ2-7,few,NA,TGCGCCAGCAGCTTGGCCTCGGACAGATATTACGAGCAGTACTTC,CASSLASDRYYEQYF
TRBV13,TRBJ1-6,NA,TRBD1,TGTGCCAGCAGCTTGGGAGACAGGGACAATTCACCCCTCCACTTT,CASSLGDRDNSPLHF
TRBV6-5,TRBJ2-1,NA,NA,TGTGCCACGGGAACCTACGACAATGAGCAGTTCTTC,CATGTYDNEQFF
TRBV4-3,TRBJ1-5,NA,NA,TGCGCCAGCAGCCAAGACAGGGATCCCAATCAGCCCCAGCATTTT,CASSQDRDPNQPQHF
TRBV4-3,TRBJ2-7,NA,NA,TGCGCCAGCAGCCTTTCGCCGACTATCTCCTACGAGCAGTACTTC,CASSLSPTISYEQYF
TRBV6-5,TRBJ2-1,few,NA,TGTGCCAGCAGCCCAACCGGAGGGGAAAGGAATGAGCAGTTCTTC,CASSPTGGERNEQFF
TRBV7-8,TRBJ2-7,once,NA,TGTGCCAGCAGCACTAACACACAATACGAGCAGTACTTC,CASSTNTQYEQYF
TRBV5-8,TRBJ2-7,NA,TRBD2,TGTGCCAGCAGTTTGGATAGGACTAGCGGCACCTACGAGCAGTACTTC,CASSLDRTSGTYEQYF
TRBV7-2,TRBJ2-5,once,TRBD2,TGTGCCAGCAGCCCCCACGGGGGGACCCAAGAGACCCAGTACTTC,CASSPHGGTQETQYF
TRBV5-6,TRBJ1-2,NA,NA,TGTGCCAGCAGCTCCAACTGGGAGGGGGGCTATGGCTACACCTTC,CASSSNWEGGYGYTF
TRBV29-1,TRBJ2-5,NA,TRBD1,TGCAGCGTATACGACAGGGGGAGGCAAGAGACCCAGTACTTC,CSVYDRGRQETQYF
TRBV9,TRBJ2-7,NA,NA,TGTGCCAGCAGCGTAGGGTTAGCGGACGAGCAGTACTTC,CASSVGLADEQYF
TRBV5-4,TRBJ2-3,NA,TRBD2,TGTGCCAGCAGCTTGGCCCTAGCGGGCACAGATACGCAGTATTTT,CASSLALAGTDTQYF
TRBV7-2,TRBJ2-2,NA,TRBD2,TGTGCCAGCAGCCGCACCGGGACTAGCACCGGGGAGCTGTTTTTT,CASSRTGTSTGELFF
TRBV6-5,TRBJ2-3,few,NA,TGTGCCAGCAGTTACTCTAGCGCCAGCACAGATACGCAGTATTTT,CASSYSSASTDTQYF
TRBV25-1,TRBJ1-2,NA,NA,TGTGCCAGCAGTGGCCTAAAGGCCCACAGAGACAACTATGGCTACACCTTC,CASSGLKAHRDNYGYTF
TRBV5-4,TRBJ2-1,NA,TRBD2,TGTGCCAGCAGCCCCCCCGGGACTAGCGGAGCCAATGAGCAGTTCTTC,CASSPPGTSGANEQFF
TRBV29-1,TRBJ1-1,NA,NA,TGCAGCGTTGAATCCCCGGGGAGGGTCACTGAAGCTTTCTTT,CSVESPGRVTEAFF
TRBV19,TRBJ1-3,NA,NA,TGTGCCAGTAGGACGACCGGGGGCTCTGGAAACACCATATATTTT,CASRTTGGSGNTIYF
TRBV7-2,TRBJ1-6,NA,NA,TGTGCCAGCAGCTTATACGGGGGGCAGTTTAATTCACCCCTCCACTTT,CASSLYGGQFNSPLHF
TRBV2,TRBJ2-1,NA,TRBD2,TGTGCCAGCAAGAAAGGACTAGCGGGCATACTGAGCTCCTACAATGAGCAGTTCTTC,CASKKGLAGILSSYNEQFF
TRBV28,TRBJ2-7,NA,TRBD2,TGTGCCACCCGAGGTGGCCTAGCGGGTTGGGAGCAGTACTTC,CATRGGLAGWEQYF
TRBV20-1,TRBJ1-4,NA,NA,TGCAGTGCCCCGCGGGAAGAAAAACTGTTTTTT,CSAPREEKLFF
TRBV7-6,TRBJ2-5,NA,TRBD2,TGTGCCAGCAGCGGGACTAGCGGGAGTCGAGAGACCCAGTACTTC,CASSGTSGSRETQYF
TRBV25-1,TRBJ1-2,NA,NA,TGTGCCAGCAGTCAGGGCGGAAACTATGGCTACACCTTC,CASSQGGNYGYTF
TRBV11-2,TRBJ2-5,NA,NA,TGTGCCAGCAGCCCCCTTGGAGAAGAGACCCAGTACTTC,CASSPLGEETQYF